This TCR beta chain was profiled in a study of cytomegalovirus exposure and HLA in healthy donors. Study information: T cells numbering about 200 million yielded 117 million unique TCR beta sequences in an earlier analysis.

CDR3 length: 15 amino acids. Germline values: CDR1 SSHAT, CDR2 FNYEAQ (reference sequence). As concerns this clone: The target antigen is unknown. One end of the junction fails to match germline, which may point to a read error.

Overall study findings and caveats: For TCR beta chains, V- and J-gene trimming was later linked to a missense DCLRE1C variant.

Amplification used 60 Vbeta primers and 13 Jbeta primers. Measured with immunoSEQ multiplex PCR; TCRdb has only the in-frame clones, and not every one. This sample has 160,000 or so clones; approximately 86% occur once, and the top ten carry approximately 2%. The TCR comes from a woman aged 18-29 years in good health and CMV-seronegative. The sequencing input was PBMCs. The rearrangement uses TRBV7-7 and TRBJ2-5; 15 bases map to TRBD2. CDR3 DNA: TGTGCTAGCAGCCGCGGACTAGCGGGAGGGGAGACCCAGTACTTC. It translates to CASSRGLAGGETQYF.